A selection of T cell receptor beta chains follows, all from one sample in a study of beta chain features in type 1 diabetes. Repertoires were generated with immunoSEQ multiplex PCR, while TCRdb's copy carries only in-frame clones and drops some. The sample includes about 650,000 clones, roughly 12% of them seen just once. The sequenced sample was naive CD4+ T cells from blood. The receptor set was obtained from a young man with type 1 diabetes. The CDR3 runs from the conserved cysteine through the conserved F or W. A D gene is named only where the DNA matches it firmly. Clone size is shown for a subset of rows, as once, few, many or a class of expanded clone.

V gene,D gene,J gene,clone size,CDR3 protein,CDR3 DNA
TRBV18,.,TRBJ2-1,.,CASSGSEGSEQFF,TGTGCCAGCTCAGGATCGGAAGGAAGTGAGCAGTTCTTC
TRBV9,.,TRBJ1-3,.,CASSVDQGKGNTIYF,TGTGCCAGCAGCGTAGACCAGGGAAAAGGAAACACCATATATTTT
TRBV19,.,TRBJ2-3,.,CASSILDTQYF,TGTGCCAGTAGTATATTAGATACGCAGTATTTT
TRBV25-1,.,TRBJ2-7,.,CASSDPKGVYEQYF,TGTGCCAGCAGTGACCCTAAAGGGGTCTACGAGCAGTACTTC
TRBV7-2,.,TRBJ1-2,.,CASSLGASEYGYTF,TGTGCCAGCAGCTTAGGAGCGTCAGAGTATGGCTACACCTTC
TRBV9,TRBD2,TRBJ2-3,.,CASSGTGGGADTQYF,TGTGCCAGCAGCGGGACGGGCGGGGGGGCAGATACGCAGTATTTT
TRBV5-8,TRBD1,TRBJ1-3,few,CASSFTRTGGSGNTIYF,TGTGCCAGCAGCTTTACTCGGACAGGGGGCTCTGGAAACACCATATATTTT
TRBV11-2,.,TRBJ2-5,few,CASSFNRGQETQYF,TGTGCCAGCAGCTTCAATCGGGGACAAGAGACCCAGTACTTC
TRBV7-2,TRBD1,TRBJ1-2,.,CASSSRTGSYGYTF,TGTGCCAGCAGCTCCCGGACAGGGAGCTATGGCTACACCTTC
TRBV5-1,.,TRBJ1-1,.,CASSTRAVGAEAFF,TGCGCCAGCAGCACGAGGGCCGTGGGGGCTGAAGCTTTCTTT
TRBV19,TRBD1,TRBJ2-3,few,CASSIDPRDRGSDTQYF,TGTGCCAGTAGTATAGATCCCCGGGACAGGGGGTCAGATACGCAGTATTTT
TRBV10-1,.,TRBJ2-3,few,CASSEHGDSTDTQYF,TGCGCCAGCAGTGAGCATGGAGATAGCACAGATACGCAGTATTTT
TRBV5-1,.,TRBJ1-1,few,CASSPTGGNTEAFF,TGCGCCAGCAGCCCTACTGGAGGGAACACTGAAGCTTTCTTT
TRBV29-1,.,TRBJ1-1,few,CSARGGGTTEAFF,TGCAGCGCCCGGGGCGGGGGCACCACTGAAGCTTTCTTT
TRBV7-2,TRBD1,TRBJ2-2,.,CASSPGGTGGAGELFF,TGTGCCAGCAGTCCCGGCGGGACAGGGGGTGCCGGGGAGCTGTTTTTT
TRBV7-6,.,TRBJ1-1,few,CASSLDVGGSNTEAFF,TGTGCCAGCAGCCTTGACGTGGGGGGCTCGAACACTGAAGCTTTCTTT
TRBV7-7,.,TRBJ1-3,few,CASSPKSGVRSSGNTIYF,TGTGCCAGCAGCCCTAAATCGGGGGTGAGGAGCTCTGGAAACACCATATATTTT
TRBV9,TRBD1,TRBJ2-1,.,CASRDLRTGDSYNEQFF,TGTGCCAGCAGGGATTTGAGGACAGGGGATTCCTACAATGAGCAGTTCTTC
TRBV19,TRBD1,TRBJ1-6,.,CASWTGTNSPLHF,TGTGCCAGTTGGACAGGGACGAATTCACCCCTCCACTTT
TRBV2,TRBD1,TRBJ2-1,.,CASSGTPGQGYNEQFF,TGTGCCAGCAGTGGGACGCCGGGACAGGGCTACAATGAGCAGTTCTTC